The present entry profiles one T cell receptor beta chain with its context. The target antigen is unknown. This entry comes from a study of Ad26.COV2.S vaccination and SARS-CoV-2 variants. Stated treatment: roughly 18 received Ad26.COV2.S at low or high dose, single or two shots; 5 received placebo; per-sample allocation not given. The study sampled participants on day 63 after the first vaccine or placebo injection. Study results and limitations: Vaccinees showed greater spike-specific TCR breadth than placebo recipients.

CDR1 is SGHDT and CDR2 is YYEEEE in the germline V gene. This CDR3 is 12 amino acids long. V shed 1 base and J shed 13 bases, with 14 bases lying between them. Method: immunoSEQ multiplex PCR; TCRdb's copy keeps in-frame clones and lacks some. Of some 250,000 clones in the sample, roughly 90% were seen once. The J gene is TRBJ1-2, the V gene TRBV5-6; unclear D gene. This sequence was found in a person aged 18-65 years who received the Ad26.COV2.S COVID-19 vaccine or a placebo. Sequencing was performed on peripheral blood, taken in a trial of Ad26.COV2.S vaccine versus placebo. The CDR3 sequence is CASSLNPARVTF. The CDR3 nucleotides are TGTGCCAGCAGCTTGAATCCAGCTCGGGTCACCTTC.